The source of this TCR beta chain is a study of blood T cell repertoires in COVID-19 (dated by TCRdb to the early 2020s). Study-level background: Samples from collaborators originated in the United States, Italy and Spain and spanned both the acute and convalescent phases of COVID-19. The material from the prospective study consisted of cDNA or gDNA derived from T cells, B-cell-depleted T cells, or PBMCs. Deeply sampled blood TCRbeta repertoires from subjects exposed to, actively infected with, or recovered from COVID-19 were included in the dataset. A freely available public database, intended as a resource for researchers studying the immune response to SARS-CoV-2, is where the repertoires were released. The samples were drawn from two sources: the first 160 participants of the ongoing ImmuneRACE study, and 1,000 to 1,500 subjects contributed by 6 global collaborators. Sample metadata almost always included a de-identified subject ID, COVID-19 status, age in years and sex. Where HLA class I and class II types were available, the types were taken from metadata supplied by the sample provider, not from assay-based typing.

The collaborating institutions used their own protocols to collect whole blood in K2EDTA tubes. Collaborator samples were shipped for TCRbeta analysis as frozen whole blood, isolated PBMCs, or DNA extracted from either sample type. What the research found in general, with its limitations: The amount of clinical and demographic metadata varied by source and participant and was provided uncurated.

TCRbeta CDR3 regions were amplified from genomic DNA using the immunoSEQ Assay, a bias-controlled multiplex PCR. The published analysis was carried out like this. The number of nucleated cells in each sample was estimated from the amplification of reference gene primers within the assay. To quantify the absolute abundance of each unique TCRbeta CDR3 rearrangement, sequence reads were collapsed and filtered. For each sample, productive Simpson clonality was calculated as the square root of Simpson's diversity index across productive rearrangements. Drawn from immuneACCESS, this table holds only the in-frame rearrangements with V and J called that TCRdb kept. Clones are partly lost; checked studies trace under half to an unresolved V gene and leave the rest unexplained. That table gives V, J and clone size, and the DNA gave D and trimming. This sample lists about 210,000 clones; 83% were detected once. The ten most abundant clones make up roughly 2.9% of the sample.

On this clone itself: Its antigen has not been determined. Base qualities are not at hand, and no much larger clone is one base apart.

Counted from cysteine to phenylalanine, this CDR3 has 15 amino acids. The retained sequence is limited to the CDR3, 45 bases, with the frame set at the first base. The germline V gene (reference sequence) supplies CDR1 MNHEY and CDR2 SMNVEV. After removal of 0 bases from V and 5 bases from J, the junction retains 6 bases not matched to a gene. Input material: peripheral blood. This receptor was taken from a man aged 50 or older with active or convalescent COVID-19. The chain is encoded by TRBV27 joined to TRBJ1-2, with TRBD1 identical over 7 junction bases. The CDR3 in this case is CASSLSGGLGYGYTF. The nucleotide sequence reads TGTGCCAGCAGTTTATCAGGGGGCTTAGGATATGGCTACACCTTC.